This TCR beta chain was identified in a study of shared clonotypes between healthy human individuals. The naive CD8 subset, CD45RO-negative cells positively selected for CCR7, excluded terminally differentiated effector memory CD45RA+ cells. This clone was observed once. The V end lost 1 base, the J end lost 4 bases, and 11 bases lay between the germline ends. Germline assignment: CDR1 SGHTA and CDR2 FQGNSA. The CDR3 is 15 residues long. Using immunoSEQ multiplex PCR, the repertoire was profiled, and TCRdb retains in-frame clones only, with some absent. The table lists roughly 570,000 clones, roughly 98% of them singletons.

The sample consisted of naive CD8+ T cells sorted from blood. This chain joins TRBV7-2 and TRBJ1-5; a possible D gene is TRBD1 (5 bases). The receptor comes from a man aged 25 to 40 in good health. As DNA, the CDR3 is TGTGCCAGCAGCTTAGTGGCGGGACCAAATCAGCCCCAGCATTTT. Protein: CASSLVAGPNQPQHF.